The clone carrying this TCR beta chain was seen a handful of times. The V and J ends lost 4 bases and 0 bases respectively, with 9 bases between them. This CDR3 spans 15 amino acids. CDR1 and CDR2 (germline): KGHDR, SFDVKD. These data belong to a study of T-cell reconstitution after alpha-beta-depleted transplantation in children. Preparation of the TCRbeta library used unique molecular identifiers. TCRdb reanalysed the PCR reads using MiXCR and keeps one entry per CDR3 protein. The sample has about 610,000 distinct CDR3 sequences; 8% to 11% are singletons. The V gene is TRBV24-1, the J gene TRBJ1-5; a weak D match, TRBD1 (5 bases). Sequencing used PBMCs from the stem cell graft donor, obtained from the stem cell graft. The receptor's source is a human donor who donated a stem cell graft to a child with acute myeloid leukemia. The CDR3 DNA follows: TGTGCCACCAGTGACCCTCAGGGTAGCAATCAGCCCCAGCATTTT. The encoded protein is CATSDPQGSNQPQHF.